Below, 25 T cell receptor beta chains from the same sample are listed, as sequenced in a study of T cell clonotyping in hematopoietic cell transplantation. Stated time point: recipient sample about 28 days before transplant, after cytoreduction. Sequencing was performed with immunoSEQ multiplex PCR; in TCRdb, only in-frame clones are kept and a portion is missing. Of about 16,000 clones in the sample, about 92% were seen once. The sequencing used peripheral blood mononuclear cells, collected before stem cell transplant. The receptors were gathered from a man younger than 35 with biphenotypic leukemia. Some clones in this sample may be carry-over from other donors' samples.

This rearrangement joins TRBV30 to TRBJ2-3; possibly TRBD1 for D (5 bases). The CDR3 covers 15 residues. V lost 4 bases, J lost 2 bases, and 16 bases lay in between. Germline CDR1 reads GTSNPN; CDR2 reads SVGIG (reference sequence). The CDR3 loop is CAWTPGKRYTDTQYF. The DNA for the CDR3 is TGTGCCTGGACCCCAGGGAAGAGGTACACAGATACGCAGTATTTT.

The chain is built from TRBV7-2 and TRBJ2-3; 7 bases are a match to TRBD2. CDR3 length: 16 residues. V lost 1 base to trimming and J lost 0 bases; unmatched junction nucleotides: 4. From germline, CDR1 is SGHTA and CDR2 FQGNSA. CDR3: CASSLEVGGSTDTQYF. As DNA, the CDR3 is TGTGCCAGCAGCTTAGAGGTGGGGGGGAGCACAGATACGCAGTATTTT.

The chain is built from TRBV30 and TRBJ2-3; D may be TRBD1 or TRBD2 (5 bases each). The ends were cut back, 5 bases at V and 3 bases at J, with 12 bases in the middle. Germline V CDR1 and CDR2: GTSNPN, SVGIG (reference sequence). This CDR3 spans 13 amino acids. As DNA, the CDR3 is TGTGCCTGGTCCAGGGAGATGACAGATACGCAGTATTTT. This encodes CAWSREMTDTQYF.

The J gene is TRBJ2-2, the V gene TRBV27; the D is unclear. The germline V gene has CDR1 MNHEY and CDR2 SMNVEV (reference sequence). This CDR3 is 13 amino acids long. The ends were cut back, 8 bases at V and 1 base at J, with 8 bases in the middle. This chain's CDR3 is CASVGMNTGELFF. The CDR3 nucleotides read TGTGCCAGCGTTGGGATGAACACCGGGGAGCTGTTTTTT.

The table lists this clone with a count of one. The V gene is TRBV6-5, the J gene TRBJ1-2; D is unresolved. The V end was cut by 6 bases, the J end by 3 bases, with 11 bases between. CDR1 and CDR2 from the germline V gene are MNHEY and SVGAGI. CDR3 size: 13 residues. CDR3: CASSEGRYYGYTF. CDR3 sequence (DNA): TGTGCCAGCAGCGAAGGCAGGTACTATGGCTACACCTTC.

This chain connects TRBV28 to TRBJ1-6; no firm D call. From germline, CDR1 is MDHEN and CDR2 SYDVKM. The CDR3 has 14 residues. The V end was cut by 8 bases, the J end by 10 bases, with 18 bases between. In DNA form, the CDR3 reads TGTGCCAGCGGCTTAAGGGTCTCTACATCACCCCTCCACTTT. It yields the protein CASGLRVSTSPLHF.

This chain links TRBV5-6 with TRBJ2-7, with 7 bases fitting TRBD2. The CDR3 is 13 amino acids. The germline CDR1 and CDR2 sequences are SGHDT and YYEEEE. V lost 3 bases and J lost 5; bases outside the gene matches: 5. The CDR3 is CASSYGRSNEQYF. CDR3 sequence (DNA): TGTGCCAGCAGCTACGGGAGGTCCAACGAGCAGTACTTC.

A single count supports this clone. The V and J genes are TRBV30 and TRBJ1-5, with D hard to call. There are 14 residues in the CDR3. V lost 2 bases and J 0 bases, leaving 8 bases between the germline ends. CDR1 and CDR2 (germline): GTSNPN, SVGIG (reference sequence). CDR3 protein: CAWSRTYSNQPQHF. For the CDR3, the DNA is TGTGCCTGGAGTCGGACTTATAGCAATCAGCCCCAGCATTTT.

The V gene is TRBV4-3, the J gene TRBJ1-1; TRBD1 agrees at 9 bases. Trimming cost V 2 bases and J 4 bases; bases outside gene matches: 5. Germline CDR1 and CDR2: LGHNA and YSLEER. The CDR3 is made up of 15 amino acids. The CDR3: CASSQPQGARTEAFF. The CDR3 nucleotides read TGCGCCAGCAGCCAACCACAGGGGGCCCGCACTGAAGCTTTCTTT.

The V and J genes are TRBV18 and TRBJ2-1, with TRBD2 as a possible D gene (5 bases). V was clipped by 3 bases and J by 2 bases, with 11 bases between them. CDR3 length equals 15 residues. The germline gives CDR1 KGHSH, CDR2 LQKENI. CDR3 sequence reads: CASSPELEPYNEQFF. The CDR3, as DNA: TGTGCCAGCTCACCCGAACTAGAGCCCTACAATGAGCAGTTCTTC.

V usage is TRBV30 and J usage is TRBJ2-5, with 7 bases identical to TRBD2. Germline CDR1 and CDR2: GTSNPN and SVGIG (reference sequence). J was trimmed by 5 bases and V by 4 bases; bases with no gene match: 7. The CDR3 runs 13 residues. The CDR3 region has the DNA TGTGCCTGGACAACGGGGGGAAGGGAGACCCAGTACTTC. This sequence encodes CAWTTGGRETQYF.

The J gene is TRBJ2-7, the V gene TRBV30; D remains ambiguous. CDR3 length: 12 amino acids. CDR1 and CDR2 from the germline V gene are GTSNPN and SVGIG (reference sequence). Trimming pared 3 bases from V and 6 bases from J, leaving 12 bases between. CDR3 in amino acids: CAWSNHLGEQYF. For the CDR3, the DNA is TGTGCCTGGAGCAATCACCTGGGCGAGCAGTACTTC.

This sequence joins TRBV2 and TRBJ2-3; D uncertain. The CDR3 spans 15 residues. V was trimmed by 5 bases and J by 1 base, leaving 13 bases between them. The germline V gene encodes CDR1 SNHLY and CDR2 FYNNEI. Here the CDR3 reads CASSRSEKGTDTQYF. The CDR3 coding sequence is TGTGCCAGCAGTAGAAGCGAAAAGGGCACAGATACGCAGTATTTT.

The chain carries TRBV30 and TRBJ2-5, with D possibly being TRBD2 (7 bases). The CDR3 is made up of 13 amino acids. Per the germline V gene, CDR1 is GTSNPN and CDR2 is SVGIG (reference sequence). The V and J ends lost 0 bases and 4 bases respectively, with 9 bases between them. The CDR3 reads CAWSVGGPETQYF. The CDR3 DNA follows: TGTGCCTGGAGTGTCGGGGGGCCAGAGACCCAGTACTTC.

The chain employs TRBV30 and TRBJ2-7, with TRBD2 matching 13 bases. J was trimmed by 5 bases and V by 5 bases; bases with no gene match: 3. CDR1 and CDR2 (germline): GTSNPN, SVGIG (reference sequence). The CDR3 is 13 amino acids. This chain's CDR3 is CAWGLAGADEQYF. In DNA, the CDR3 is TGTGCCTGGGGACTAGCGGGGGCCGACGAGCAGTACTTC.

The V gene is TRBV2, the J gene TRBJ2-3; D is perhaps TRBD1 (6 bases). CDR3 length: 12 amino acids. V was clipped by 7 bases and J by 5 bases, with 10 bases between them. The germline CDR1 and CDR2 sequences are SNHLY and FYNNEI. As DNA, the CDR3 is TGTGCCAGCAATGGGGGCGGAGATACGCAGTATTTT. Translated: CASNGGGDTQYF.

This rearrangement joins TRBV5-1 to TRBJ1-6; D is unclear. Between the trimmed V and J ends, which lost 0 bases and 0 bases, there was a span of 10 bases. This CDR3 spans 17 amino acids. The germline V gene encodes CDR1 SGHRS and CDR2 YFSETQ. In DNA, the CDR3 is TGCGCCAGCAGCTTGGAGGGCGGTGGCTCCTATAATTCACCCCTCCACTTT. This codes for CASSLEGGGSYNSPLHF.

This chain uses TRBV7-2 with TRBJ2-2; maybe TRBD1 (6 bases). The V and J ends lost 2 bases and 2 bases respectively, with 12 bases between them. The CDR3 is 16 amino acids. Germline V CDR1 and CDR2: SGHTA, FQGNSA. CDR3 in DNA: TGTGCCAGCAGCTTAATGGACAGCACAAACACCGGGGAGCTGTTTTTT. It specifies CASSLMDSTNTGELFF.

The rearrangement links TRBV30 to TRBJ2-3; the match to TRBD2 covers 7 bases. The ends lost 4 bases at V and 1 base at J; junction bases unmatched: 14. Germline loops: CDR1 GTSNPN, CDR2 SVGIG (reference sequence). The CDR3 covers 17 residues. Here the CDR3 reads CAWKSRDYGWGTDTQYF. In DNA form, the CDR3 reads TGTGCCTGGAAGAGCAGGGACTACGGGTGGGGCACAGATACGCAGTATTTT.

This rearrangement joins TRBV30 to TRBJ1-5; D remains ambiguous. Trimming left V 4 bases short and J 4 bases short, with 8 bases between. The CDR3 length is 12 residues. Germline V CDR1 and CDR2: GTSNPN, SVGIG (reference sequence). CDR3 sequence (DNA): TGTGCCTGGAATACACCGAATCAGCCCCAGCATTTT. Protein product: CAWNTPNQPQHF.

The chain is built from TRBV5-6 and TRBJ1-1; 7 bases align to TRBD1. The CDR3 has 12 amino acids. Trimming cost V 3 bases and J 6 bases; bases outside gene matches: 2. Germline loops: CDR1 SGHDT, CDR2 YYEEEE. The CDR3 sequence: CASSSGGSEAFF. The CDR3 DNA follows: TGTGCCAGCAGCTCAGGGGGATCTGAAGCTTTCTTT. Using reference TRBV5-6 and TRBJ1-1 for the parts outside the CDR3, the full variable domain is DAGVTQSPTHLIKTRGQQVTLRCSPKSGHDTVSWYQQALGQGPQFIFQYYEEEERQRGNFPDRFSGHQFPNYSSELNVNALLLGDSALYLCASSSGGSEAFFGQGTRLTVV.

This chain links TRBV30 with TRBJ1-2, with D unclear. CDR3 length: 12 residues. Trimming stripped 3 bases from V and 8 bases from J, with 13 bases between. CDR1 GTSNPN and CDR2 SVGIG come from the germline V gene (reference sequence). The CDR3 is CAWSPPSTGYTF. The DNA for the CDR3 is TGTGCCTGGAGCCCCCCTTCGACGGGCTACACCTTC.

The chain links TRBV27 to TRBJ2-3; D is possibly TRBD2 (6 bases). V was pared by 4 bases and J by 0 bases, with 11 bases between. Germline CDR1 and CDR2: MNHEY and SMNVEV (reference sequence). CDR3 size: 15 residues. CDR3 nucleotides: TGTGCCAGCAGTTACCGCGGGGTTAGCACAGATACGCAGTATTTT. This sequence encodes CASSYRGVSTDTQYF.

The V call is TRBV5-4, the J call TRBJ2-6; a weak D match, TRBD1 (6 bases). Germline CDR1 reads SGHNT; CDR2 reads YYREEE (reference sequence). The V gene lost 3 bases and the J gene lost 0 bases, with 13 bases spanning the gap. This CDR3 comprises 17 residues. CDR3 protein: CASSSGQPSSGANVLTF. The CDR3 DNA follows: TGTGCCAGCAGCTCCGGACAGCCGAGCTCTGGGGCCAACGTCCTGACTTTC.

The chain has TRBV7-2 and TRBJ2-3; 10 bases map to TRBD2. With 5 bases clipped from V and 0 bases from J, the junction kept 14 bases outside the gene matches. The CDR3 runs to 19 residues. Looked up from germline, CDR1 is SGHTA and CDR2 is FQGNSA. The CDR3 reads CASSPRGSGRFPSTDTQYF. The CDR3 region has the DNA TGTGCCAGCAGCCCCCGGGGTAGCGGGAGGTTCCCTAGCACAGATACGCAGTATTTT.